This T cell receptor (beta chain) was documented in a study of early T cells in non-severe SARS-CoV-2 infection. Germline V CDR1 and CDR2: SGHDN, FVKESK. This CDR3 contains 12 residues. Trimming shortened V by 6 bases and J by 0 bases, and 5 bases separated the two germline ends. Using its own MiXCR run on the 5' RACE reads, TCRdb lists one record per CDR3 protein. The table has under 70,000 distinct CDR3 sequences, approximately 6.1% seen once. This clonotype has at least ten counts. Its antigen is still unknown. Study results and caveats: Using VDJdb, the matching emphasized anti-spike CD8 responses while missing private and CD4 specificities.

Sequencing used whole blood, obtained at baseline. This TCR came from an adult who was a healthcare worker with PCR-confirmed SARS-CoV-2 infection or an uninfected control (not recorded which). This chain joins TRBV14 and TRBJ1-1; D is undetermined. The CDR3 DNA sequence: TGTGCCAGCAGGCACTTGAACACTGAAGCTTTCTTT. It translates to CASRHLNTEAFF.